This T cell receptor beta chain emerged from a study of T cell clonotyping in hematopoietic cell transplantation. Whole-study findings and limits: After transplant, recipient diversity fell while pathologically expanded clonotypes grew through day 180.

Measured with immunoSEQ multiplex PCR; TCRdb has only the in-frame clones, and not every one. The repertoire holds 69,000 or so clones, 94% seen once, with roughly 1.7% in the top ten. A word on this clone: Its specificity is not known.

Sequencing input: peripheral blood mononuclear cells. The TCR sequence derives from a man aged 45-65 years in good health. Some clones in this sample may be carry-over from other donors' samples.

This CDR3 reads CASNPRQGASSTEAFF. As DNA, the CDR3 is TGTGCCAGTAACCCAAGACAGGGGGCTTCGAGCACTGAAGCTTTCTTT. V is TRBV19 and J is TRBJ1-1, with 10 positions matching TRBD1. Germline values: CDR1 LNHDA, CDR2 SQIVND (reference sequence). This CDR3 has 16 amino acids. Losses at the gene ends were 7 bases for V and 4 bases for J; bases not matched to a gene: 12.